Given below is one T cell receptor (beta chain) in context. The assay was immunoSEQ multiplex PCR, and TCRdb's table has in-frame clones only and misses some. Of just under 50,000 clones listed, around 94% are singletons. These data belong to a study of T cell changes during pregnancy in multiple sclerosis. V shed 7 bases and J shed 2 bases, with 11 bases lying between them. The CDR3 sequence is 13 residues long. CDR1 and CDR2 from the germline V gene are KGHSH and LQKENI. The sample in question was CD4+ T cells from peripheral blood mononuclear cells, obtained in the third trimester of pregnancy. This chain uses TRBV18 with TRBJ2-5, with a weak D call TRBD1 (6 bases). The clonotype originates from a female donor with multiple sclerosis, enrolled in a pregnancy study. The CDR3 DNA is TGTGCCAGCTTAGGGACACAGCAAGAGACCCAGTACTTC. Encoded protein: CASLGTQQETQYF.